This is a list of T cell receptor beta chains from one sample in a study of T-cell reconstitution after alpha-beta-depleted transplantation in children. TCRdb re-called the PCR reads with MiXCR, one entry per CDR3 protein. The sample carries about 300,000 distinct CDR3 sequences, about 9.5% recorded once. The sequencing here drew on PBMCs, taken before TCRalphabeta/CD19-depleted stem cell transplant. These receptors came from a boy under three years old with acute myeloid leukemia, due to receive a stem cell transplant. Both conserved end residues are part of each CDR3. A D gene is named only where the DNA matches it firmly. Expanded clones get a size class; other rows say once, few or many, or leave the size out.

V gene: TRBV5-1
J gene: TRBJ2-7
D gene: .
clone size: many
CDR3 DNA: TGCGCCAGCAGCGTGGCCGGAGAGAGCTACGAGCAGTACTTC
CDR3 protein: CASSVAGESYEQYF

V gene: TRBV11-2
J gene: TRBJ1-5
D gene: TRBD1
clone size: .
CDR3 DNA: TGTGCCAGCAGCTTAGCTCTTAGTCGGACAGGGGCCTTTAGCAATCAGCCCCAGCATTTT
CDR3 protein: CASSLALSRTGAFSNQPQHF

V gene: TRBV29-1
J gene: TRBJ2-6
D gene: .
clone size: many
CDR3 DNA: TGCAGCCCATACTTATTTAGACGGGGCTCTGGGGCCAACGTCCTGACTTTC
CDR3 protein: CSPYLFRRGSGANVLTF

V gene: TRBV12-3/TRBV12-4
J gene: TRBJ2-4
D gene: TRBD1
clone size: few
CDR3 DNA: TGTGCCAGCAGTTTAGAAACCCCGGACAGGGGGGACATTCAGTACTTC
CDR3 protein: CASSLETPDRGDIQYF

V gene: TRBV20-1
J gene: TRBJ2-7
D gene: .
clone size: few
CDR3 DNA: TGCAGTGCTAGACAGAAATATGGGCTACGCTACGAGCAGTACTTC
CDR3 protein: CSARQKYGLRYEQYF

V gene: TRBV5-6
J gene: TRBJ1-6
D gene: TRBD1
clone size: many
CDR3 DNA: TGTGCCAGACCGGGACAGGATAATTCACCCCTCCACTTT
CDR3 protein: CARPGQDNSPLHF

V gene: TRBV7-9
J gene: TRBJ1-1
D gene: .
clone size: many
CDR3 DNA: TGTGCCAGCAGCCCGCCGCCAGCCAACACTGAAGCTTTCTTT
CDR3 protein: CASSPPPANTEAFF

V gene: TRBV6-5
J gene: TRBJ2-3
D gene: .
clone size: .
CDR3 DNA: TGTGCCAGCAGTTACTCTAGGTCGAAAGATACGCAGTATTTT
CDR3 protein: CASSYSRSKDTQYF

V gene: TRBV5-6
J gene: TRBJ2-7
D gene: TRBD1
clone size: many
CDR3 DNA: TGTGCCAGCAGCTTGGCCGGGCGGGACAGGGCTTCCTACGAGCAGTACTTC
CDR3 protein: CASSLAGRDRASYEQYF

V gene: TRBV7-9
J gene: TRBJ1-2
D gene: .
clone size: many
CDR3 DNA: TGTGCCAGCAGCTCGTGGACGGGAGCTAACTATGGCTACACCTTC
CDR3 protein: CASSSWTGANYGYTF

V gene: TRBV7-9
J gene: TRBJ1-4
D gene: .
clone size: many
CDR3 DNA: TGTGCCAGCAGCTTAAAGGGACTTAATGAAAAACTGTTTTTT
CDR3 protein: CASSLKGLNEKLFF

V gene: TRBV7-2
J gene: TRBJ2-4
D gene: TRBD1
clone size: many
CDR3 DNA: TGTGCCAGCAGCTCCTGGACAGGGGTCTACCAAAACATTCAGTACTTC
CDR3 protein: CASSSWTGVYQNIQYF

V gene: TRBV5-1
J gene: TRBJ1-4
D gene: TRBD1
clone size: many
CDR3 DNA: TGCGCCAGCAGCTCGAGACGGGACAGGGATGAAAAACTGTTTTTT
CDR3 protein: CASSSRRDRDEKLFF

V gene: TRBV7-9
J gene: TRBJ1-4
D gene: TRBD1
clone size: many
CDR3 DNA: TGTGCCAGCAGCGGGATCGAATTGACAGGGGGGAGCAATGAAAAACTGTTTTTT
CDR3 protein: CASSGIELTGGSNEKLFF

V gene: TRBV7-9
J gene: TRBJ1-6
D gene: TRBD1
clone size: many
CDR3 DNA: TGTGCCAGCAGAAGGACAGGGCCCTCCTATAATTCACCCCTCCACTTT
CDR3 protein: CASRRTGPSYNSPLHF

V gene: TRBV7-9
J gene: TRBJ1-1
D gene: .
clone size: few
CDR3 DNA: TGTGCCAGCAGCTTAAGATGGGAATCCACTGAAGCTTTCTTT
CDR3 protein: CASSLRWESTEAFF

V gene: TRBV20-1
J gene: TRBJ1-3
D gene: .
clone size: many
CDR3 DNA: TGCAGTGCTAGAGGGGCCAGCTACTCTGGAAACACCATATATTTT
CDR3 protein: CSARGASYSGNTIYF